This T cell receptor beta chain is drawn from a study of CD8 T cells in ankylosing spondylitis (dated by TCRdb to 2016 to 2017). About the full investigation: T cell receptor beta repertoires were profiled in healthy donors and ankylosing spondylitis patients so that disease-linked TCR variants could be found. Peripheral blood was sampled, and synovial fluid was also collected from ankylosing spondylitis patients. In total, the full study cohort was made up of some 110 healthy donors and more than 20 ankylosing spondylitis patients. General conclusions and limits of the study: A CD8+ phenotype was shown by the disease-linked clones, which were found at relatively low frequencies in peripheral blood. Significant enrichment of the disease-linked clones was reported in matched synovial fluid samples from ankylosing spondylitis patients. A TCR beta motif of several highly homologous amino acid variants appeared characteristic of blood from ankylosing spondylitis patients. Some motif variants had previously been reported in the synovial fluid and blood of reactive arthritis patients, which suggests shared mechanisms of disease initiation.

About this clonotype: Its antigen has not been determined. No clone much larger than this one lies a single base away; base qualities are absent.

Instrument used: Illumina HiSeq 2500. Quantitative 5'-RACE with molecular barcodes was used to prepare TCR beta libraries. The original methods were these. Disease-linked TCR variants were identified with a new computational method built on a probabilistic model of VDJ rearrangement. TCRdb itself trimmed the public reads at Q25 with fastp, ran MiXCR and retained productive beta chains. When rows share a CDR3 protein, they turn into one entry using the most common DNA and genes. The V and J calls shown here were made by TCRdb, not taken from the authors' results. This sample comprises fewer than 500,000 distinct CDR3 sequences, more than 20% of them detected only once. Around 16% of the sample goes to the ten largest clones. The CDR3, from cysteine to phenylalanine, totals 17 residues. Kept here is only the CDR3 DNA, which spans 51 bases and is read in frame from base 1. For CDR1 and CDR2, the germline V gene (reference sequence) lists DFQATT and SNEGSKA. The germline ends are 20 bases apart after V is trimmed by 3 bases and J by 2 bases.

Recombination joined TRBV20-1 with TRBJ1-5; confidence is insufficient to name the D gene. The sequence derives from a male donor with ankylosing spondylitis. The sample consisted of blood, either unsorted or a sorted T cell fraction (not recorded which). The DNA sequence is TGCAGTGCTAGGAGGGCCATTGAGTGGAGAGGCAATCAGCCCCAGCATTTT. Translated, this is CSARRAIEWRGNQPQHF.